The next 4 T cell receptor beta chains were all read from a single sample in a study of neurological immune-mediated disorders. A single record per CDR3 protein comes from TCRdb applying MiXCR to the 5' RACE reads. The repertoire holds about 77,000 distinct CDR3 sequences, 9.4% seen once, with 1.5% to 2% in the top ten. The sequencing sample was made of PBMCs. These receptors all stem from a man between 50 and 59 years old in good health.

This clonotype occurred many times. V gene TRBV5-1 combines with J gene TRBJ2-1, with a possible D match to TRBD2 (6 bases). This CDR3 has 15 residues. Trimming pared 1 base from V and 2 bases from J, leaving 10 bases between. Germline V gene lookup returns CDR1 SGHRS and CDR2 YFSETQ. CDR3 nucleotides: TGCGCCAGCAGCTTGTCCGCGGGACCCTACAATGAGCAGTTCTTC. Its protein product is CASSLSAGPYNEQFF.

This clonotype appeared many times. The chain recombines TRBV28 with TRBJ2-7, with 9 bases identical to TRBD1. Germline CDR1 MDHEN, CDR2 SYDVKM. Trimming removed 8 bases from V and 3 bases from J; junction bases left unmatched: 5. The CDR3 is 13 amino acids. The CDR3 protein is CASAGTGNYEQYF. CDR3 sequence (DNA): TGTGCCAGCGCCGGGACAGGGAACTACGAGCAGTACTTC. Full variable domain (remainder filled in from reference TRBV28 and TRBJ2-7): DVKVTQSSRYLVKRTGEKVFLECVQDMDHENMFWYRQDPGLGLRLIYFSYDVKMKEKGDIPEGYSVSREKKERFSLILESASTNQTSMYLCASAGTGNYEQYFGPGTRLTVT.

In its sample, this clonotype was seen many times. The chain links TRBV6-6 to TRBJ2-2, with D possibly called TRBD1 or TRBD2 (5 bases each). The germline V gene has CDR1 MNHNY and CDR2 SVGAGI (reference sequence). The CDR3 loop spans 15 amino acids. Trimming shortened V by 0 bases and J by 9 bases, and 14 bases separated the two germline ends. CDR3 loop: CASSYSGRTSRELFF. DNA for the CDR3: TGTGCCAGCAGTTACTCGGGACGGACCTCGAGGGAGCTGTTTTTT.

This clonotype showed up just a few times. Given a much more abundant clone one base away, this may be a read error. The chain combines TRBV29-1 with TRBJ2-1; TRBD2 agrees at 10 bases. CDR3 length equals 14 residues. Trimming at V came to 6 bases and at J to 6 bases, leaving 8 bases not matched to a gene. The germline gives CDR1 SQVTM, CDR2 ANQGSEA. The CDR3 DNA reads TGCAGCGTGGAGGGGACTAGCGTTCCCAATGAGCAGTTCTTC. Its translation: CSVEGTSVPNEQFF.